The present entry profiles one TCR beta chain with its context. Its antigen is currently not known. No qualities accompany the bases; no much larger clone lies one base away. Instrument on record: Illumina HiSeq 1500. Using fastp trimming at Q25 and MiXCR clonotype assembly, TCRdb reanalyzed the public sequencing data and kept in-frame beta chains. CDR3 protein duplicates are merged, each entry listing the most common genes and DNA. The sample data list approximately 65,000 distinct CDR3 sequences, and 20% to 25% of these were observed just once. The ten largest clonotypes hold about 69% of the sample. This record belongs to a study of T cell repertoires in cytomegalovirus infection (dated by TCRdb to about 2019). As for the study more broadly: Recently identified HLA-C-restricted CMV epitopes, whose presentation resists viral immunomodulation, were targeted by peptide stimulations together with well-studied HLA-B-restricted epitopes. The HLA type of each donor mattered for the analysis, because public TCR beta signatures pointed to carriage of CMV infection along with the matching HLA type.

This specimen's treatment or condition label, interpreted: in vitro stimulation with specific CMV peptide epitopes to enrich CMV-specific T cells. Broader findings and caveats from the paper: In both this cohort and an independent cohort of some 380 donors, the cumulative frequency of public TCR beta family members distinguished carriers of CMV infection plus the relevant HLA type. The ex vivo response was dominated by HLA-C-restricted CMV-specific TCR beta clonotypes, which also provided the single most frequent clonotype in two of eight donors.

From the germline V gene, CDR1 is SGHTA and CDR2 is FQGNSA. The CDR3 goes from the cysteine to the phenylalanine over 13 residues. Just the 39-base CDR3 DNA is kept, in frame starting at base 1. Trimming removed 10 bases from V and 5 bases from J; the gene matches leave 7 bases unexplained. This specimen consisted of CD8+ T cells from cultured PBMCs, obtained from culture after CMV antigen stimulation. The TCR comes from a human donor in good health (CMV status not recorded). Some clones in this sample may be carry-over from other donors' samples. The chain was built from TRBV7-2 and TRBJ2-2, with 7 bases aligning to TRBD2. The DNA sequence is as follows: TGTGCCACCGAGCGGGGAGGAACCGGGGAGCTGTTTTTT. It translates as CATERGGTGELFF.